This T cell receptor (beta chain) was found in a study of blood T cell repertoires in COVID-19. Study in general: Both acute and convalescent COVID-19 samples were obtained from the United States, Italy and Spain. PBMCs, B-cell-depleted T cells, or T cells provided the cDNA or gDNA that made up the material.

The authors' processing: By means of reference gene primer amplification, nucleated cell counts were estimated. Produced via immunoSEQ multiplex PCR; TCRdb's table is partial and in-frame only. The DNA was the basis for D and trimming; V, J and clone size are from that table. The data contain 210,000 or so clones, approximately 90% of them seen just once; the ten biggest clones take up roughly 5%. The CDR3 sequence is 12 residues long. The germline CDR1 and CDR2 sequences are LGHNT and FRNRAP. Trimming at V came to 8 bases and at J to 9 bases, leaving 8 bases not matched to a gene. The TCR sequence derives from a woman in her thirties or forties with acute or convalescent COVID-19. This chain joins TRBV12-5 and TRBJ2-3, with 7 bases matching TRBD1. Sequenced: peripheral blood. The CDR3 sequence: CASTDRVGTQYF. Written as DNA, the CDR3 is TGTGCTAGTACCGACAGGGTGGGCACGCAGTATTTT.